These T cell receptor beta chains were read from a single sample in a study of T-cell memory formation after mild COVID-19. TCRdb redid the calling of the 5' RACE reads with MiXCR, one entry per CDR3 protein. The table has 300,000 to 400,000 distinct CDR3 sequences, about an eighth seen once. The sample was PBMCs or a T cell subset sorted from them (not recorded which). The origin of the receptors is a man aged 18 to 30 who had mild COVID-19 (a few samples of this study predate the infection). Cell type and time point are not known. CDR3s include the opening cysteine and the closing phenylalanine or tryptophan. D genes are given only for firm matches. Size tells how often a clone was seen (once, few, many) or the class of an expanded clone, and some rows leave it out.

j_call clone_size v_call d_call cdr3_length cdr3_nt cdr3_aa
TRBJ2-5 many TRBV7-3 TRBD1 14 TGTGCCAGCAGCCTACAGGGGTCGAGGGAGACCCAGTACTTC CASSLQGSRETQYF
TRBJ2-7 . TRBV10-3 . 12 TGTGCCATCACCCCTGGAGGGGAGCAGCAGTACTTC CAITPGGEQQYF
TRBJ2-1 few TRBV20-1 TRBD2 15 TGCAGTGCTAGAGGGGGGACTAGCGGGAGTCGCGAGCAGTTCTTC CSARGGTSGSREQFF
TRBJ1-1 many TRBV12-3/TRBV12-4 . 13 TGTGCCAGCAGTTTAAGGTGGGACACTGAAGCTTTCTTT CASSLRWDTEAFF
TRBJ2-1 . TRBV5-1 . 15 TGCGCCAGCAGCCAGGAGGGCGATACCTACAATGAGCAGTTCTTC CASSQEGDTYNEQFF
TRBJ2-3 many TRBV4-2 TRBD2 16 TGTGCCAGCAGCCAACTGAGCGGGGGGCCATCCGATACGCAGTATTTT CASSQLSGGPSDTQYF
TRBJ2-1 few TRBV9 . 12 TGTGCCAGCAGCGTCAGCACCGATGAGCAGTTCTTC CASSVSTDEQFF
TRBJ1-2 . TRBV10-3 . 14 TGTGCCATCAGTGAGTCGCCGGAGAGCTATGGCTACACCTTC CAISESPESYGYTF
TRBJ1-1 few TRBV5-1 . 14 TGCGCCAGCAGCTTGCGGACATCGAACACTGAAGCTTTCTTT CASSLRTSNTEAFF
TRBJ2-7 many TRBV3-1 TRBD2 15 TGTGCCAGCAGCCAAGTCTTTCGGGGGGTTTACGAGCAGTACTTC CASSQVFRGVYEQYF
TRBJ2-6 few TRBV5-1 TRBD1 16 TGCGCCAGCAGCAAGGACAGGCTCTCTGGGGCCAACGTCCTGACTTTC CASSKDRLSGANVLTF
TRBJ1-1 few TRBV5-1 . 16 TGCGCCAGCAGCTTGGACCACGACAGGAGTAACACTGAAGCTTTCTTT CASSLDHDRSNTEAFF
TRBJ1-2 . TRBV4-2 TRBD1 15 TGTGCCAGCAGCCAAGATTCAGGGGGCGGGTATGGCTACACCTTC CASSQDSGGGYGYTF
TRBJ2-1 . TRBV7-2 TRBD2 15 TGTGCCAGCAGCCGCATTGGGGGGGATTACAATGAGCAGTTCTTC CASSRIGGDYNEQFF
TRBJ2-7 few TRBV9 TRBD1 14 TGTGCCAGCAGCGAGCGACAGGGCTCCTACGAGCAGTACTTC CASSERQGSYEQYF
TRBJ2-2 many TRBV7-9 . 15 TGTGCCAGCAGCTTAGAGGCAGCGAACACCGGGGAGCTGTTTTTT CASSLEAANTGELFF
TRBJ2-7 few TRBV7-6 TRBD2 16 TGTGCCAGCAGCTTAGAGGCTAGCGGGAGATCCTACGAGCAGTACTTC CASSLEASGRSYEQYF
TRBJ2-2 few TRBV4-3 . 13 TGCGCCAGCAGCCAACAGGACACCGGGGAGCTGTTTTTT CASSQQDTGELFF
TRBJ1-1 . TRBV5-1 TRBD1 15 TGCGCCAGCAGCGGGACAGGGGTTGATGGGACTGAAGCTTTCTTT CASSGTGVDGTEAFF
TRBJ2-2 . TRBV11-2 . 15 TGTGCCAGCAGCTTGACAGGACTTCACGCCGGGGAGCTGTTTTTT CASSLTGLHAGELFF
TRBJ1-6 . TRBV5-1 TRBD1 15 TGCGCCAGCAGCTTGGATGAGGGGGCAGGTTCACCCCTCCACTTT CASSLDEGAGSPLHF
TRBJ2-1 . TRBV29-1 TRBD1 15 TGCAGCGTTGAAGGTACGGACAGGGTTCCAGATGAGCAGTTCTTC CSVEGTDRVPDEQFF
TRBJ2-2 . TRBV19 TRBD2 16 TGTGCCAGTAGCCTTCTCGGGGGGGGGCCTACCGGGGAGCTGTTTTTT CASSLLGGGPTGELFF
TRBJ2-2 few TRBV5-4 . 14 TGTGCCAGCAGCTTGCCGAGGAGGGCCGGGGAGCTGTTTTTT CASSLPRRAGELFF
TRBJ2-1 . TRBV4-3 TRBD2 18 TGCGCCAGCAGCCAAGATCTTTCACTAGCGTCCGTCGCCAATGAGCAGTTCTTC CASSQDLSLASVANEQFF
TRBJ1-1 . TRBV6-5 . 11 TGTGCCAGCAGTTCCCGCGGGAAAGCTTTCTTT CASSSRGKAFF
TRBJ2-5 . TRBV5-8 TRBD1 13 TGTGCCAGCAGGTTCACAGGGGGAGAGACCCAGTACTTC CASRFTGGETQYF
TRBJ1-1 few TRBV9 TRBD1 15 TGTGCCAGCAGCTCCGACAGGGAAACAAGGACTGAAGCTTTCTTT CASSSDRETRTEAFF